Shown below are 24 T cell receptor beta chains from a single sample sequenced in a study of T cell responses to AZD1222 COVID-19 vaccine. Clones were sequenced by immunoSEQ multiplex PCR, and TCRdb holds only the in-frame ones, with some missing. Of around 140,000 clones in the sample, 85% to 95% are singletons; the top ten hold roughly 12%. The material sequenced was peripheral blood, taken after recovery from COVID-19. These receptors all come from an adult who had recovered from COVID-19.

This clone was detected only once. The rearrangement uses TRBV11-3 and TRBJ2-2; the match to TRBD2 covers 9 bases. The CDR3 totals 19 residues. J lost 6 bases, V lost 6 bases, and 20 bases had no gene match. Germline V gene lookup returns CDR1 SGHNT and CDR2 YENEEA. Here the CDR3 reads CASSPSPYSGRVVAGELFF. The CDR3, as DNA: TGTGCCAGCAGTCCCTCCCCCTATAGCGGGAGAGTTGTGGCCGGGGAGCTGTTTTTT.

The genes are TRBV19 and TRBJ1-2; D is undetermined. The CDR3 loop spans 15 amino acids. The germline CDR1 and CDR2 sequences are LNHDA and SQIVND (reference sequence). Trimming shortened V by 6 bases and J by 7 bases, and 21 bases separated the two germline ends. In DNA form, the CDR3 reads TGTGCCAGTAGCCCCCTGGACTCTAAGCTGAGTGGCTACACCTTC. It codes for CASSPLDSKLSGYTF.

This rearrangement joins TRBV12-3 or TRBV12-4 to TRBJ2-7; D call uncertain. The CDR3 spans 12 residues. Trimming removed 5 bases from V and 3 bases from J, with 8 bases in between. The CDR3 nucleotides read TGTGCCAGCAGTCCAAGTCGCTACGAGCAGTACTTC. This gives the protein CASSPSRYEQYF.

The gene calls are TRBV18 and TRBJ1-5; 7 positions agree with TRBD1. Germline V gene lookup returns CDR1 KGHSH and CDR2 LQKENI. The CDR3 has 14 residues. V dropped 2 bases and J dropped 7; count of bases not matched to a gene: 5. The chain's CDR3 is CASSPDRAGQPQHF. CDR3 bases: TGTGCCAGCTCACCAGACAGGGCGGGACAGCCCCAGCATTTT.

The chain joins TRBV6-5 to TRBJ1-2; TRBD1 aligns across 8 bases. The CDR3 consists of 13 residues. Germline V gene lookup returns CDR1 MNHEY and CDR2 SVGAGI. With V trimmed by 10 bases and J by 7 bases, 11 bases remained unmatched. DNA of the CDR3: TGTGCCACTCGTCGGGACAGGAAAACTGGCTACACCTTC. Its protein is CATRRDRKTGYTF.

The CDR3 DNA reads as TGTGCCAGCAGGTCTCCTGATACAGATACGCAGTATTTT. Protein product: CASRSPDTDTQYF. J is TRBJ2-3 and V is TRBV28; D is unclear. The germline gives CDR1 MDHEN, CDR2 SYDVKM. This CDR3 is 13 amino acids long. Trimming removed 6 bases from V and 3 bases from J, with 10 bases in between.

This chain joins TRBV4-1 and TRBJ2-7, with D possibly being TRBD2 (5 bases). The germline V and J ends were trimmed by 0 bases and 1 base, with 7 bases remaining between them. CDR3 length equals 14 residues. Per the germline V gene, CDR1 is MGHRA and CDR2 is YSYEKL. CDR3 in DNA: TGCGCCAGCAGCCAAGAACTAGGTTCCTACGAGCAGTACTTC. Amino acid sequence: CASSQELGSYEQYF.

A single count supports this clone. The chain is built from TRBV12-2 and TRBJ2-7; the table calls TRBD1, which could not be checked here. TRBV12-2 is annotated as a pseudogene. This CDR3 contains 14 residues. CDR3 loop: CASRYSTASYEQYF. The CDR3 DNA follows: TGTGCAAGTCGCTATTCGACAGCTTCCTACGAGCAGTACTTC.

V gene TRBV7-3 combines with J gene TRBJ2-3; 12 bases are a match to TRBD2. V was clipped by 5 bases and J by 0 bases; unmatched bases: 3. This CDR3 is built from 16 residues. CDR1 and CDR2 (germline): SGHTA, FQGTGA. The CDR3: CASSRTSGTSTDTQYF. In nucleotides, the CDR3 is TGTGCCAGCAGCCGGACTAGCGGGACTAGCACAGATACGCAGTATTTT.

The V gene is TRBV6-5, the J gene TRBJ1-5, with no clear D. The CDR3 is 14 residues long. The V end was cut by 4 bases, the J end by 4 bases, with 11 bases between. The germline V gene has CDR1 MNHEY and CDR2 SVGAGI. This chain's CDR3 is CASSSRHGNQPQHF. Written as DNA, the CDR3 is TGTGCCAGCAGTTCCCGGCACGGAAATCAGCCCCAGCATTTT.

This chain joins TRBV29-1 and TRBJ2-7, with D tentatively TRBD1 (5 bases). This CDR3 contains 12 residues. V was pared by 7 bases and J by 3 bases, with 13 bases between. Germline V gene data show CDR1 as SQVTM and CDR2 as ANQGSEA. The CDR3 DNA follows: TGCAGCGCGGCGGCTAGGGGCTACGAGCAGTACTTC. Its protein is CSAAARGYEQYF.

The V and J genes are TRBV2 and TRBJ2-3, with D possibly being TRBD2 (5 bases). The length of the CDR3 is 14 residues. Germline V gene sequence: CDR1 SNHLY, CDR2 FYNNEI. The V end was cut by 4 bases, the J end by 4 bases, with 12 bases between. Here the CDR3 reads CASSVTGFPDTQYF. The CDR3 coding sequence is TGTGCCAGCAGTGTTACGGGATTCCCAGATACGCAGTATTTT.

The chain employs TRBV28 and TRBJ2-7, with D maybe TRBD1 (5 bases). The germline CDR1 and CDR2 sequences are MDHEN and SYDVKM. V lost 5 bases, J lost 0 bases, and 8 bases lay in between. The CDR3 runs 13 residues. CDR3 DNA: TGTGCCAGCAGTCTCAGGGTCTCCTACGAGCAGTACTTC. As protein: CASSLRVSYEQYF.

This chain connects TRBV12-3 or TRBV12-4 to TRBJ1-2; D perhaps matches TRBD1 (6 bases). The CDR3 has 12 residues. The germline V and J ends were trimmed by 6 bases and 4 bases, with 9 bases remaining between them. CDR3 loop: CASSAQGYGYTF. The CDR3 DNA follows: TGTGCCAGCAGCGCACAGGGCTATGGCTACACCTTC.

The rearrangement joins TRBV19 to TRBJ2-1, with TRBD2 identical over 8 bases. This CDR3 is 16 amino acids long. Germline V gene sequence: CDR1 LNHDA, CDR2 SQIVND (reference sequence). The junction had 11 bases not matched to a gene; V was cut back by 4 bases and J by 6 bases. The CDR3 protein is CASSTGTSGPFNEQFF. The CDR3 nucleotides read TGTGCCAGTAGTACTGGGACTAGTGGCCCTTTCAATGAGCAGTTCTTC.

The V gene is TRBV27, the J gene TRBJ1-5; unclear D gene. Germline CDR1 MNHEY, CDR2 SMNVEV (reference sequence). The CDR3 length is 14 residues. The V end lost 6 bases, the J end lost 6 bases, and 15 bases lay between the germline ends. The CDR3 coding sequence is TGTGCCAGCAGCCAATGGCATCCAGGTCAGCCCCAGCATTTT. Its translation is CASSQWHPGQPQHF.

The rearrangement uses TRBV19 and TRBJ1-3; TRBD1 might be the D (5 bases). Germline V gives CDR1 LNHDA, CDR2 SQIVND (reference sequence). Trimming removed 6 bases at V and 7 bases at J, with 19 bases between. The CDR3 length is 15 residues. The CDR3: CASSRQNNGWNTIYF. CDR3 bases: TGTGCCAGTAGCCGACAGAACAACGGATGGAACACCATATATTTT.

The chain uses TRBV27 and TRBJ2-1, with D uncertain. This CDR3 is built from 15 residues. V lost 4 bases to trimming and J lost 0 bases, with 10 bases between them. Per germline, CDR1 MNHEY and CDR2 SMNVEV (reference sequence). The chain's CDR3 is CASSYSPSSYNEQFF. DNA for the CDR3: TGTGCCAGCAGTTATAGCCCCAGCTCCTACAATGAGCAGTTCTTC.

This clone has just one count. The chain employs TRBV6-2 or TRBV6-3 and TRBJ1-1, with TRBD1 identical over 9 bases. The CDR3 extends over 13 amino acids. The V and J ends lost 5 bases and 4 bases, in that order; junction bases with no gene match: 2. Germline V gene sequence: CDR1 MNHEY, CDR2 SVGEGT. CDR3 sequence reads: CASSGTGTTEAFF. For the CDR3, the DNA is TGTGCCAGCAGTGGGACAGGGACCACTGAAGCTTTCTTT.

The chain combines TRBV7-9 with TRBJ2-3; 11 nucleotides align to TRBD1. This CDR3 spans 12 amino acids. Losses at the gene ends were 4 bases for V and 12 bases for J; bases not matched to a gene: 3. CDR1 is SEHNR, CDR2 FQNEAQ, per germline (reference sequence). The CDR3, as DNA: TGTGCCAGCAGCTACGGGACAGGGGGACAGTATTTT. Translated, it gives CASSYGTGGQYF.

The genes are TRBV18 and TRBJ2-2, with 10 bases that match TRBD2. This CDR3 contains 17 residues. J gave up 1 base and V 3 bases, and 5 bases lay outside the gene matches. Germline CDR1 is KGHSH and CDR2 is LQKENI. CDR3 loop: CASSPRTSGMNTGELFF. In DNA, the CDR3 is TGTGCCAGCTCACCCAGGACTAGCGGAATGAACACCGGGGAGCTGTTTTTT. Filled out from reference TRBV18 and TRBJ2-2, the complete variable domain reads NAGVMQNPRHLVRRRGQEARLRCSPMKGHSHVYWYRQLPEEGLKFMVYLQKENIIDESGMPKERFSAEFPKEGPSILRIQQVVRGDSAAYFCASSPRTSGMNTGELFFGEGSRLTVL.

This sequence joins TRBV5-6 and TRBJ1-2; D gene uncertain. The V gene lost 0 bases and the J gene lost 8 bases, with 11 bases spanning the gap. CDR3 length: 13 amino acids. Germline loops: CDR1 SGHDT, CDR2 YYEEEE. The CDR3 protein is CASSLAGLNGYTF. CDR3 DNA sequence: TGTGCCAGCAGCTTGGCGGGGTTAAACGGCTACACCTTC.

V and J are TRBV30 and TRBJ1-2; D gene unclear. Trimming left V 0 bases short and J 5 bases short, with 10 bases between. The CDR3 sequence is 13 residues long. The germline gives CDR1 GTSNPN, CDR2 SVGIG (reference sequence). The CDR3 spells CAWSVGGPYGYTF. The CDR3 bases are TGTGCCTGGAGTGTTGGAGGTCCTTATGGCTACACCTTC.

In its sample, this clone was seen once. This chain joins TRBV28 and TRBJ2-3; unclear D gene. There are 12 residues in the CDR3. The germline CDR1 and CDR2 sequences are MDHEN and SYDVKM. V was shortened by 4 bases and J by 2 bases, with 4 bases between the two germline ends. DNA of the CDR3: TGTGCCAGCAGTTCCCTCACAGATACGCAGTATTTT. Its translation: CASSSLTDTQYF.